Only a few counts were recorded for the clone carrying this T cell receptor beta chain. Assay used: immunoSEQ multiplex PCR; TCRdb lists only in-frame clones, some missing. The data contain 150,000 to 200,000 clones, approximately 73% of them singletons. Deletions cut 0 bases from V and 2 bases from J, with 8 bases between. The CDR3 length is 15 residues. Germline lookup yields CDR1 MNHEY and CDR2 SVGAGI. This specimen belongs to a study of blood T cell repertoires in COVID-19. Across the study: PBMCs, B-cell-depleted T cells, or T cells provided the cDNA or gDNA that made up the material.

This clonotype originated in a woman aged 50 to 60 with acute COVID-19. The rearrangement links TRBV6-5 to TRBJ1-3; no clear D. Specimen: PBMCs or T cells enriched from blood (not recorded which). In DNA, the CDR3 is TGTGCCAGCAGTTACTCGAGGCGCCCTGGAAACACCATATATTTT. Amino acid sequence: CASSYSRRPGNTIYF.